This is a list of T cell receptor beta chains from one sample in a study of shared clonotypes between healthy human individuals. Sequencing was performed with immunoSEQ multiplex PCR; in TCRdb, only in-frame clones are kept and a portion is missing. The repertoire holds a few million clones, with approximately 93% as singletons. The specimen was naive CD4+ T cells from PBMCs. These receptors originate from a man aged 18 to 29 in good health. Some clones in this sample may be carry-over from other donors' samples. Each CDR3 is given with its conserved first and last residue. Each record gives: CDR3 length, clone size, V gene, J gene, D gene, CDR3 DNA, CDR3 protein. D genes are given only for firm matches. Size values are once, few and many counts, or a class for expanded clones, and some rows have none.

10,-,TRBV18,TRBJ2-7,-,TGTGCCATCTCCCCGTGGGAGCAGTACTTC,CAISPWEQYF
16,-,TRBV5-4,TRBJ2-1,TRBD2,TGTGCCAGCAGCTTGGCCGGGAGGCTAGCGGGGGGGGAGCAGTTCTTC,CASSLAGRLAGGEQFF
14,-,TRBV2,TRBJ1-2,-,TGTGCCAGCAGTGAAGCGAGACAGTACTATGGCTACACCTTC,CASSEARQYYGYTF
13,few,TRBV6-5,TRBJ1-5,-,TGTGCCAGCAGGGTTGGTAGCAATCAGCCCCAGCATTTT,CASRVGSNQPQHF
14,-,TRBV19,TRBJ1-4,TRBD1,TGTGCCAGTAGTACCCTGACAGGGGGCGAAAAACTGTTTTTT,CASSTLTGGEKLFF
13,-,TRBV7-8,TRBJ1-4,-,TGTGCCAGCACCCGGACGGAAAATGAAAAACTGTTTTTT,CASTRTENEKLFF
17,-,TRBV19,TRBJ1-5,-,TGTGCCAGTAGTATAGATCCTCCTATGCTCGGCAATCAGCCCCAGCATTTT,CASSIDPPMLGNQPQHF
17,-,TRBV4-1,TRBJ2-2,-,TGCGCCAGCAGTCAAGGATTGGACAGCGCCTTCACCGGGGAGCTGTTTTTT,CASSQGLDSAFTGELFF
15,-,TRBV28,TRBJ1-4,TRBD1,TGTGCCAGCAGTTTACCCGGACAGGGGAATGAAAAACTGTTTTTT,CASSLPGQGNEKLFF
21,-,TRBV19,TRBJ2-6,-,TGTGCCAGTAGTATAGCGAGGGGGAGGGGGACCAGCGGCTCTGGGGCCAACGTCCTGACTTTC,CASSIARGRGTSGSGANVLTF
17,-,TRBV7-2,TRBJ2-1,-,TGTGCCAGCAGCTCCCCTGTGGGTGGGAGGCGCGACAATGAGCAGTTCTTC,CASSSPVGGRRDNEQFF
20,-,TRBV11-3,TRBJ2-2,TRBD2,TGTGCCAGCAGCCCATGGGGAGGGCTAGCGGGAGGCCTAAACACCGGGGAGCTGTTTTTT,CASSPWGGLAGGLNTGELFF
16,-,TRBV27,TRBJ2-1,TRBD2,TGTGCCAGCAGTCTCCGACTAGCGGGAGAATACAATGAGCAGTTCTTC,CASSLRLAGEYNEQFF
14,-,TRBV5-1,TRBJ2-5,TRBD1,TGCGCCAGCAGCCCGACAGGGGTACAAGAGACCCAGTACTTC,CASSPTGVQETQYF
17,-,TRBV15,TRBJ1-4,-,TGTGCCACCAGCAGAGATGTCCAGACAGTTACTAATGAAAAACTGTTTTTT,CATSRDVQTVTNEKLFF
15,-,TRBV7-8,TRBJ2-3,-,TGTGCCAGCAGCTCGTTCCAGTATCGGACAGATACGCAGTATTTT,CASSSFQYRTDTQYF
16,-,TRBV6-6,TRBJ2-3,TRBD2,TGTGCCAGCAGTTACTCTGCGGGACTAGCAACAGATACGCAGTATTTT,CASSYSAGLATDTQYF
15,-,TRBV13,TRBJ2-5,TRBD2,TGTGCCAGCAGCGGCTCTAGCGGGGACCAAGAGACCCAGTACTTC,CASSGSSGDQETQYF
17,-,TRBV27,TRBJ2-2,TRBD1,TGTGCCAGCAGCCCACATAACGACAGGGCGCGCGCCGGGGAGCTGTTTTTT,CASSPHNDRARAGELFF
17,-,TRBV4-3,TRBJ1-5,-,TGCGCCAGCAGCCCCAAAGCCGGGACAAATAGCAATCAGCCCCAGCATTTT,CASSPKAGTNSNQPQHF
12,-,TRBV5-1,TRBJ1-1,TRBD1,TGCGCCAGCAGTCGGGACAGGCAAGAAGCTTTCTTT,CASSRDRQEAFF
14,-,TRBV28,TRBJ2-7,TRBD2,TGTGCCAGCACCTCTTCACTAGCGGGAGGAGGGCAGTACTTC,CASTSSLAGGGQYF
16,few,TRBV5-1,TRBJ2-2,TRBD2,TGCGCCAGCAGCTTGCCCCTAGCGGGAGGATCCGGGGAGCTGTTTTTT,CASSLPLAGGSGELFF
14,-,TRBV7-9,TRBJ2-7,TRBD1,TGTGCCAGCAGCCGACCCGGGACAGGGTACGAGCAGTACTTC,CASSRPGTGYEQYF
15,-,TRBV6-5,TRBJ2-1,TRBD2,TGTGCCAGCATGGGAGCGGGAGGATCCTACAATGAGCAGTTCTTC,CASMGAGGSYNEQFF
15,-,TRBV28,TRBJ1-2,TRBD1,TGTGCCAGCACCACAGGGGGGATAATAGACTATGGCTACACCTTC,CASTTGGIIDYGYTF
15,-,TRBV4-1,TRBJ1-1,-,TGCGCCAGCAGTCTAAGCTATACAGGGACCACTGAAGCTTTCTTT,CASSLSYTGTTEAFF
14,-,TRBV9,TRBJ2-7,TRBD1,TGTGCCAGCAGCAAGGGACAGGGGGCAAGGGAGCAGTACTTC,CASSKGQGAREQYF
15,-,TRBV5-1,TRBJ2-7,-,TGCGCCAGCAGCCTCGGGACGTCGGGGGTCTACGAGCAGTACTTC,CASSLGTSGVYEQYF
15,-,TRBV28,TRBJ1-1,TRBD1,TGTGCCAGCAGCGAACCGCAGAGACAGGGGGAAGCGGCTTTCTTT,CASSEPQRQGEAAFF
11,-,TRBV6-6,TRBJ1-2,-,TGTGCCAGCAGTTACAGGGATGGCTACACCTTC,CASSYRDGYTF
16,-,TRBV28,TRBJ1-3,TRBD1,TGTGCCAGCAGTTTAGGGCGACAGGGGTACGGAAACACCATATATTTT,CASSLGRQGYGNTIYF
14,-,TRBV9,TRBJ2-1,-,TGTGCCAGCAGCGTACCTAGGGCTCCACATGAGCAGTTCTTC,CASSVPRAPHEQFF
14,-,TRBV28,TRBJ2-5,-,TGTGCCAGCAAAGAGGGACCCCTAGGGGAGACCCAGTACTTC,CASKEGPLGETQYF
15,-,TRBV2,TRBJ2-6,-,TGTGCCAGCATGAGAGGAAGCTCTGGGGCCAACGTCCTGACTTTC,CASMRGSSGANVLTF
12,-,TRBV30,TRBJ2-3,-,TGTGCCTGGAGTGGACCCACAGATACGCAGTATTTT,CAWSGPTDTQYF
14,-,TRBV9,TRBJ1-2,-,TGTGCCAGCGCCAAGGCAGGGAATCCCTTTGGCTACACCTTC,CASAKAGNPFGYTF
12,-,TRBV7-3,TRBJ2-5,-,TGTGCCAGCAGCCAACAGGGAATGGCCCAGTACTTC,CASSQQGMAQYF
14,-,TRBV7-9,TRBJ1-4,-,TGTGCCAGCAGCTTAGGTGGAGGGAATGAAAAACTGTTTTTT,CASSLGGGNEKLFF
15,-,TRBV7-2,TRBJ2-5,TRBD2,TGTGCCAGCAGCTTAGGACTAGCGGACCAAGAGACCCAGTACTTC,CASSLGLADQETQYF
14,-,TRBV6-6,TRBJ2-7,-,TGTGCCAGCCGTATAGTGAGGGCGTCCTACGAGCAGTACTTC,CASRIVRASYEQYF
16,-,TRBV19,TRBJ1-1,-,TGTGCCAGTAGTATGGGGGCAGGTCCTCTTACCTCTGAAGCTTTCTTT,CASSMGAGPLTSEAFF
15,few,TRBV9,TRBJ1-3,-,TGTGCCAGCAGCCTCTCCAAAAACTCTGGAAACACCATATATTTT,CASSLSKNSGNTIYF
17,-,TRBV18,TRBJ2-2,-,TGTGCCAGCTCACCGGTAGCGGCATCCGGCAACACCGGGGAGCTGTTTTTT,CASSPVAASGNTGELFF
12,-,TRBV7-3,TRBJ1-2,-,TGTGCCAGCAGCCCTAACGAGGTTGGCTACACCTTC,CASSPNEVGYTF
16,-,TRBV27,TRBJ2-5,TRBD2,TGTGCCAGCAGGCCCGGACTAGGTTCAATTCAGGAGACCCAGTACTTC,CASRPGLGSIQETQYF
15,-,TRBV5-1,TRBJ2-1,-,TGCGCCAGCAGCCCTCGACAGGTTACGTACAATGAGCAGTTCTTC,CASSPRQVTYNEQFF
14,-,TRBV2,TRBJ1-6,-,TGTGCCAGCACCCACCCGGGGGGGAATTCACCCCTCCACTTT,CASTHPGGNSPLHF
18,-,TRBV2,TRBJ1-3,-,TGTGCCAGCAGTGAACGCTGGACAGCACTAAACTCTGGAAACACCATATATTTT,CASSERWTALNSGNTIYF
12,-,TRBV11-2,TRBJ2-2,-,TGTGCCAGCAGCGTCGACACCGGGGAGCTGTTTTTT,CASSVDTGELFF
14,-,TRBV29-1,TRBJ2-5,-,TGCAGCGTTCCTAGACTAGAGAGGGAAGAGACCCAGTACTTC,CSVPRLEREETQYF
12,few,TRBV6-1,TRBJ1-2,-,TGTGCCAGCAGTGAATCATCTTGGGGCTACACCTTC,CASSESSWGYTF
15,-,TRBV4-1,TRBJ2-7,TRBD1,TGCGCCAGCAGCCAAATGACAGGGCCTCCCTACGAGCAGTACTTC,CASSQMTGPPYEQYF
13,-,TRBV28,TRBJ1-1,-,TGTGCCAGCAGGCCCCATTGGGGCACTGAAGCTTTCTTT,CASRPHWGTEAFF
14,-,TRBV2,TRBJ2-1,TRBD2,TGTGCCAGCAGTGAAGCCGGACTAGCCGATGAGCAGTTCTTC,CASSEAGLADEQFF